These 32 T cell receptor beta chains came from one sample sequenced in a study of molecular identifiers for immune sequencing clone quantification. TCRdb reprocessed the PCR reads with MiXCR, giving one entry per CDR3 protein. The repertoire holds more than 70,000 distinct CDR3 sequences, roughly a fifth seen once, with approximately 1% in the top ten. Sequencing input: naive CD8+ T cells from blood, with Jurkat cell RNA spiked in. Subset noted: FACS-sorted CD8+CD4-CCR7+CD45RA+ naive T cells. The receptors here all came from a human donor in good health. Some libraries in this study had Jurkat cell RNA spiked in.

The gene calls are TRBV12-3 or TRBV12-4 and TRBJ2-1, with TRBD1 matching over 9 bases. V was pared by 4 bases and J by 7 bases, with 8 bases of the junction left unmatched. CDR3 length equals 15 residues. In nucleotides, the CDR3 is TGTGCCAGCAGTTCCTGGACAGGGGTCTGGAATGAGCAGTTCTTC. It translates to CASSSWTGVWNEQFF.

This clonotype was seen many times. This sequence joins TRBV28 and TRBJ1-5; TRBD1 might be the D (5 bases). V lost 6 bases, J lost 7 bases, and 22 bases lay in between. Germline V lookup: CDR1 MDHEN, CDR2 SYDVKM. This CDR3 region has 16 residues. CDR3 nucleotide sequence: TGTGCCAGCAGCAGCCCTGGGACCGGTCATACGCAGCCCCAGCATTTT. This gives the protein CASSSPGTGHTQPQHF.

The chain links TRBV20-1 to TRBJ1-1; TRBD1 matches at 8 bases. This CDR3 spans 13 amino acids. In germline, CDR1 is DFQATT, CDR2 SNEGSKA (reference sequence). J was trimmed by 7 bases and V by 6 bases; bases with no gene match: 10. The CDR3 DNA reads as TGCAGTGCCGCCGGGACAGGCAAACTTGAAGCTTTCTTT. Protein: CSAAGTGKLEAFF.

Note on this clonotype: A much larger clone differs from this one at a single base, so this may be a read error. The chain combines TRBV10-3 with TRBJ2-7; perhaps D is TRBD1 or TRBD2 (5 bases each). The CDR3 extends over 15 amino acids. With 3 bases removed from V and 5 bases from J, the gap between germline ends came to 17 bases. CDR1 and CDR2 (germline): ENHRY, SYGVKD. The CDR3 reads CAISDPGHVVDEQYF. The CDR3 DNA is TGTGCCATCAGTGACCCGGGGCACGTCGTGGACGAGCAGTACTTC.

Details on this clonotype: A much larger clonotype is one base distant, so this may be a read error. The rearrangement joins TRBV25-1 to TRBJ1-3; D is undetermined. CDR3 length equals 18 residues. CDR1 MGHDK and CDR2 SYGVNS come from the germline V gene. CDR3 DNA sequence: TGTGCCAGCAGTGAAGGTCGGCGGCAGGCCCGCTCTGGAAACACCATACATTTT. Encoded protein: CASSEGRRQARSGNTIHF.

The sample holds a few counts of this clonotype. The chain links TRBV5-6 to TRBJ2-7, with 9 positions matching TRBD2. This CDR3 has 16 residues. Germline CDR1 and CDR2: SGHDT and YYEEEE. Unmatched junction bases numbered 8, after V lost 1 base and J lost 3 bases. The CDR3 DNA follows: TGTGCCAGCAGCTTGAAGTCTGCTAGCGGGAACTACGAGCAGTACTTC. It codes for CASSLKSASGNYEQYF. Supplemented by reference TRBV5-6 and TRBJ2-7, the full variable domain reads DAGVTQSPTHLIKTRGQQVTLRCSPKSGHDTVSWYQQALGQGPQFIFQYYEEEERQRGNFPDRFSGHQFPNYSSELNVNALLLGDSALYLCASSLKSASGNYEQYFGPGTRLTVT.

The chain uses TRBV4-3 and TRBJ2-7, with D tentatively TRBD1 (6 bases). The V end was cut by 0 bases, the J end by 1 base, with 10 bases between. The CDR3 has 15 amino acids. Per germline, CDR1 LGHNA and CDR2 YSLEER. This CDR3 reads CASSQEPDSSYEQYF. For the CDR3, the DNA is TGCGCCAGCAGCCAAGAACCGGACAGTTCCTACGAGCAGTACTTC.

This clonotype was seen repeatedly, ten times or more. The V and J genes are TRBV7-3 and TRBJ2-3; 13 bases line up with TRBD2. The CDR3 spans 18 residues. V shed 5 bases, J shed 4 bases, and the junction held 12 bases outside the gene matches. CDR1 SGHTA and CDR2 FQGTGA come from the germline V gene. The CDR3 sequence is CASSLLSGTSGTADTQYF. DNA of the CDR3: TGTGCCAGCAGCCTACTCTCAGGGACTAGCGGGACCGCAGATACGCAGTATTTT.

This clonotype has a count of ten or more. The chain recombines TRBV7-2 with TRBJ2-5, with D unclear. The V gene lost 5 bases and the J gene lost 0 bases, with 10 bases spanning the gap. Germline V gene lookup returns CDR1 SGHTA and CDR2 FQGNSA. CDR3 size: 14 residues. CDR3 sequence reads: CASSKTVYQETQYF. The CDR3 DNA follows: TGTGCCAGCAGCAAAACAGTATACCAAGAGACCCAGTACTTC. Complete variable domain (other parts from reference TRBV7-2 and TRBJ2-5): GAGVSQSPSNKVTEKGKDVELRCDPISGHTALYWYRQSLGQGLEFLIYFQGNSAPDKSGLPSDRFSAERTGGSVSTLTIQRTQQEDSAVYLCASSKTVYQETQYFGPGTRLLVL.

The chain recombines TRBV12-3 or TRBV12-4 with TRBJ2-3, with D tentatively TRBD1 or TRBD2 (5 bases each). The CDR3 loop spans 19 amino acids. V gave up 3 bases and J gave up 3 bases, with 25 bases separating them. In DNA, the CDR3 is TGTGCCAGCAGTTTCTGGCTAGTGGGGGACCCCAGCAGAACAGATACGCAGTATTTT. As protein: CASSFWLVGDPSRTDTQYF.

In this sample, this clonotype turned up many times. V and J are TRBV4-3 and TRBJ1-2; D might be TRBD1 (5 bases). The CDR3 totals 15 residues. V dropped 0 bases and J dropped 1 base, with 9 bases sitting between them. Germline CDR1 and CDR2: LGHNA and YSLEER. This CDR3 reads CASSQDGGYNYGYTF. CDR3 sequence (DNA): TGCGCCAGCAGCCAAGATGGGGGATATAACTATGGCTACACCTTC.

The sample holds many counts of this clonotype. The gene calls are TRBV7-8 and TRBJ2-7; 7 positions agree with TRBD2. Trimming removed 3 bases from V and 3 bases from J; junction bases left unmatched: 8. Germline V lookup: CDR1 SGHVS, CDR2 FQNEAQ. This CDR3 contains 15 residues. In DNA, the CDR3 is TGTGCCAGCAGCTTTAAACCGGGACTAAACTACGAGCAGTACTTC. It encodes CASSFKPGLNYEQYF.

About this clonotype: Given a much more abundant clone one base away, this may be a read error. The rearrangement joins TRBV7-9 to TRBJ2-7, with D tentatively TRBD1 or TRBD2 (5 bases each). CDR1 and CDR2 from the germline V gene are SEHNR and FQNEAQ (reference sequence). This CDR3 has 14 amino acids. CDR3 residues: CASSPRDPTYEQHF. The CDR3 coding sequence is TGTGCCAGCAGCCCCCGGGACCCAACCTACGAGCAGCACTTC.

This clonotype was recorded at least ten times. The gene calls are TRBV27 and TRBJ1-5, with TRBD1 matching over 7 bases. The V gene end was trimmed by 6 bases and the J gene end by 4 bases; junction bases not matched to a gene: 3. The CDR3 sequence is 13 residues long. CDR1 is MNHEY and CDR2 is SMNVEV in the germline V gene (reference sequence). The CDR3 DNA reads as TGTGCCAGCAGCTTACAGGGGAATCAGCCCCAGCATTTT. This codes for CASSLQGNQPQHF.

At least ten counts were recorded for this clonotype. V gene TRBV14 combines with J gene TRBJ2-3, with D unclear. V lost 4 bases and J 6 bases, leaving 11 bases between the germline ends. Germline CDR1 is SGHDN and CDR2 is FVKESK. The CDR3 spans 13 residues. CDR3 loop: CASSPPAPDTQYF. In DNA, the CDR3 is TGTGCCAGCAGCCCTCCCGCACCGGATACGCAGTATTTT.

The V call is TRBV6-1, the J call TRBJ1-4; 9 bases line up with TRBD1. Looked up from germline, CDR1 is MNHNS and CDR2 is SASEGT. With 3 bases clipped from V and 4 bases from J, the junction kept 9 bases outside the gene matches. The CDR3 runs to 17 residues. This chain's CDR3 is CASSDGQGWLSNEKLFF. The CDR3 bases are TGTGCCAGCAGTGACGGACAGGGGTGGTTGAGTAATGAAAAACTGTTTTTT.

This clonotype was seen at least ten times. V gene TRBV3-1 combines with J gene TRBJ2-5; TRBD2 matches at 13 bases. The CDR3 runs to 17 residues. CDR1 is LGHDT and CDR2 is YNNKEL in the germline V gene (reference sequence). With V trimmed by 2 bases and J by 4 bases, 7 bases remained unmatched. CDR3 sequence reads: CASSQPTSGRAGETQYF. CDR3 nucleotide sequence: TGTGCCAGCAGCCAACCCACTAGCGGGAGGGCCGGAGAGACCCAGTACTTC.

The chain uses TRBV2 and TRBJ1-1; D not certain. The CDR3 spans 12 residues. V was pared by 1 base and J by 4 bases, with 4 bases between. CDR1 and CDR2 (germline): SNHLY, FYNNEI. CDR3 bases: TGTGCCAGCAGTGAAGTCCGCACTGAAGCTTTCTTT. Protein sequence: CASSEVRTEAFF.

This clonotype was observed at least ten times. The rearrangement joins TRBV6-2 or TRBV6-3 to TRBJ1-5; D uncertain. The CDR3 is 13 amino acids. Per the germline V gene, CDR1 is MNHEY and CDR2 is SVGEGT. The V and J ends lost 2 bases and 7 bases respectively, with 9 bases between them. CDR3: CASSYGPRQPQHF. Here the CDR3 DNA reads TGTGCCAGCAGTTACGGACCCAGGCAGCCCCAGCATTTT.

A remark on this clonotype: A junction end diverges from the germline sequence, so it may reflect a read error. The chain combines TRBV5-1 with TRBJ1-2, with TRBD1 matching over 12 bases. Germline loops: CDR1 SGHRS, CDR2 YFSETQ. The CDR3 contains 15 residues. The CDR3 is CASGLGQGALYGYTF. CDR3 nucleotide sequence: TGCGCCAGCGGCTTGGGACAGGGGGCGTTGTATGGCTACACCTTC. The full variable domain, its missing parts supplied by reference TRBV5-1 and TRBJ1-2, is KAGVTQTPRYLIKTRGQQVTLSCSPISGHRSVSWYQQTPGQGLQFLFEYFSETQRNKGNFPGRFSGRQFSNSRSEMNVSTLELGDSALYLCASGLGQGALYGYTFGSGTRLTVV.

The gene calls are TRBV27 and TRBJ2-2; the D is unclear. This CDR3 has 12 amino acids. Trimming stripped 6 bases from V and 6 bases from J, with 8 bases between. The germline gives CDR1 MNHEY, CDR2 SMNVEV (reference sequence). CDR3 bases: TGTGCCAGCAGGACCAACGCCGGGGAGCTGTTTTTT. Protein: CASRTNAGELFF.

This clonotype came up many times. CDR3 bases: TGCGCCAGCAGAGACAGGGTCGCCAACACTGAAGCTTTCTTT. Its translation: CASRDRVANTEAFF. The chain has TRBV10-2 and TRBJ1-1; 7 bases are shared with TRBD1. Germline CDR1 WSHSY, CDR2 SAAADI. The trim removed 6 bases at V and 2 bases at J, leaving 6 bases unmatched. The CDR3 loop spans 14 amino acids.

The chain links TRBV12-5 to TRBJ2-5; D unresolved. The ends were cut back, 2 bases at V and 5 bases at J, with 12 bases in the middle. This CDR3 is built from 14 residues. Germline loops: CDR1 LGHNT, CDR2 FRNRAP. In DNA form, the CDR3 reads TGTGCTAGTGGTTTGTCGCCCAGAAGGGAGACCCAGTACTTC. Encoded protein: CASGLSPRRETQYF.

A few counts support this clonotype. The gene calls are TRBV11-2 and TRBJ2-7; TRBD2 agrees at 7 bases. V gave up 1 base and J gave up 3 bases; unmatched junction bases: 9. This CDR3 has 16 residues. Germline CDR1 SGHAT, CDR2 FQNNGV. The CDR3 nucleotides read TGTGCCAGCAGCTTAGCTCCAGCGGGAACGTTCTACGAGCAGTACTTC. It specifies CASSLAPAGTFYEQYF.

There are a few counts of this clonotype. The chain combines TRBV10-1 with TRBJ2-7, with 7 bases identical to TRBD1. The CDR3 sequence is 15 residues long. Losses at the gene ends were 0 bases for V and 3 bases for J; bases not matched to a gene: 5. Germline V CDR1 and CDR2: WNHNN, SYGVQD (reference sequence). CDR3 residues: CASSESRTGHYEQYF. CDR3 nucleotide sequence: TGCGCCAGCAGTGAGTCCAGGACAGGACACTACGAGCAGTACTTC.

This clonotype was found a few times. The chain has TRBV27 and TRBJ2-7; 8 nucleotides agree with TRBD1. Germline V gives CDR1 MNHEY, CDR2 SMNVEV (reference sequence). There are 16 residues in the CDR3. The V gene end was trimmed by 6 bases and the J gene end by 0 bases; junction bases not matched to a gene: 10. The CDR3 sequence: CASSQETGASSYEQYF. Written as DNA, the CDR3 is TGTGCCAGCAGCCAAGAGACAGGGGCCAGCTCCTACGAGCAGTACTTC.

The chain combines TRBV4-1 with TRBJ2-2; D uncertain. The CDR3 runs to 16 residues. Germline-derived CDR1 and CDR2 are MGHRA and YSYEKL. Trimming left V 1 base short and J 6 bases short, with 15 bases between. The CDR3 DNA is TGCGCCAGCAGCCAAGTTTCTTCGGGTTCGGCCGGGGAGCTGTTTTTT. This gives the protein CASSQVSSGSAGELFF.

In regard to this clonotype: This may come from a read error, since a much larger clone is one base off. The CDR3 spells CAGSGVEQNTGELFF. CDR3 nucleotides: TGTGCCGGCAGTGGGGTCGAACAGAACACCGGGGAGCTGTTTTTT. The J gene is TRBJ2-2, the V gene TRBV2; no definite D call. Per the germline V gene, CDR1 is SNHLY and CDR2 is FYNNEI. The CDR3 is 15 residues long. The full variable domain, in which reference TRBV2 and TRBJ2-2 provide the parts outside the CDR3, is EPEVTQTPSHQVTQMGQEVILRCVPISNHLYFYWYRQILGQKVEFLVSFYNNEISEKSEIFDDQFSVERPDGSNFTLKIRSTKLEDSAMYFCAGSGVEQNTGELFFGEGSRLTVL.

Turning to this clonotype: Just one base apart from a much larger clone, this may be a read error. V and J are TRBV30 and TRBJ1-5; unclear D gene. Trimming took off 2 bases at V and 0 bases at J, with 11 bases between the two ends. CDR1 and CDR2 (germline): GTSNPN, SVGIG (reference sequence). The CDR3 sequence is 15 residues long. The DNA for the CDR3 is TGTGCCTGGAGTCAATCAGGACCTAGCAATCAGCCCCAGCATTTT. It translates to CAWSQSGPSNQPQHF.

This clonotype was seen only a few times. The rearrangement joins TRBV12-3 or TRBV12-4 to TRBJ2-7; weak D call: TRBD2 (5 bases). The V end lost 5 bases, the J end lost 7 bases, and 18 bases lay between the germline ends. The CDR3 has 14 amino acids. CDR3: CASSPGSRTGEQYF. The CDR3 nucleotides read TGTGCCAGCAGTCCTGGATCCAGAACGGGAGAGCAGTACTTC.

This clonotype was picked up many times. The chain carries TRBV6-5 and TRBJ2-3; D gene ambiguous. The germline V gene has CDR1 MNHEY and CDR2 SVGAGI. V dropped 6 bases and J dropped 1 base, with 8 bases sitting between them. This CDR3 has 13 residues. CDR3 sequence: CASRWLGTDTQYF. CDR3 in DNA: TGTGCCAGCAGATGGCTTGGCACAGATACGCAGTATTTT.

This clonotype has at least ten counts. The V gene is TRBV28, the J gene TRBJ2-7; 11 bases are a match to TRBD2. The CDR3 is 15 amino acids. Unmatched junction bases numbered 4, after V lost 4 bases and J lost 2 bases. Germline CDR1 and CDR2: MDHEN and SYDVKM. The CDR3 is CASSSGLAGPYEQYF. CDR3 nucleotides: TGTGCCAGCAGTTCCGGACTAGCGGGCCCCTACGAGCAGTACTTC.